The T cell receptor (beta chain) described here comes from a study of cytomegalovirus exposure and HLA in healthy donors. Broader study findings: Later on, an analysis found that several of the most significant clusters appeared to be linked to common viral pathogens, which included parvovirus B19.

The PCR made use of 60 Vbeta and 13 Jbeta primers. Data came from immunoSEQ multiplex PCR; TCRdb stores just in-frame clones and leaves some out. The repertoire holds hundreds of thousands of clones, with roughly 70% as singletons. Per germline, CDR1 SNHLY and CDR2 FYNNEI. The CDR3 runs to 14 residues. V shed 3 bases and J shed 2 bases, with 8 bases lying between them. To note about this clone: Antigen specificity is unknown.

This TCR came from a female donor in good health and CMV-seronegative. Sequencing used PBMCs. V and J are TRBV2 and TRBJ1-5; D is ambiguous. The CDR3 region is CASSESGRNQPQHF. In DNA, the CDR3 is TGTGCCAGCAGTGAGAGTGGTCGCAATCAGCCCCAGCATTTT.